Listed below are T cell receptor beta chains from one sample, sequenced in a study of T cell changes during pregnancy in multiple sclerosis. Assay used: immunoSEQ multiplex PCR; TCRdb lists only in-frame clones, some missing. The table lists about 80,000 clones, approximately 90% of them singletons, with roughly 2.5% in the top ten. This sample comprised peripheral blood, obtained before pregnancy. Receptors were obtained from a female donor with multiple sclerosis, enrolled in a pregnancy study. Each CDR3 is given with its conserved first and last residue. The D gene is left open where the match is weak. Clone size, where shown, is once, few, many, or a class for clones that have expanded.

>TRBD1|TRBJ1-2|TRBV5-8|15|NA
TGTGCCAGCAGAAGCACAGGGGCCCCAAACTATGGCTACACCTTC
CASRSTGAPNYGYTF
>TRBD1|TRBJ1-1|TRBV5-4|16|NA
TGTGCCAGCAGCCTTGGACAGGGGGTATTGGACACTGAAGCTTTCTTT
CASSLGQGVLDTEAFF
>NA|TRBJ2-3|TRBV7-2|15|NA
TGTGCCAGCAGCTTAGTTGGCAGGAGCACAGATACGCAGTATTTT
CASSLVGRSTDTQYF
>NA|TRBJ2-1|TRBV18|12|NA
TGTGCCAGCTCACCAAGGAGCAATGAGCAGTTCTTC
CASSPRSNEQFF
>TRBD2|TRBJ2-1|TRBV6-1|17|NA
TGTGCCAGCAGTGAAGCGGGACTAGCGGGTGTGTGGAATGAGCAGTTCTTC
CASSEAGLAGVWNEQFF
>TRBD1|TRBJ2-6|TRBV19|18|NA
TGTGCCAGTAGTCTCGGGGGACAGGTCGTCTTAGGGGCCAACGTCCTGACTTTC
CASSLGGQVVLGANVLTF
>TRBD2|TRBJ2-7|TRBV5-4|14|NA
TGTGCCAGCAGCTGGGGGGGAGGGCCTTACGAGCAGTACTTC
CASSWGGGPYEQYF
>NA|TRBJ1-1|TRBV14|13|NA
TGTGCCAGCAGCCAAGGAGTGAACACTGAAGCTTTCTTT
CASSQGVNTEAFF
>TRBD1|TRBJ2-2|TRBV4-2|22|once
TGTGCCAGCAGCCAAAGTGGGGTCCCCGGGACAGGGGGCGTCTGGAACACCGGGGAGCTGTTTTTT
CASSQSGVPGTGGVWNTGELFF
>NA|TRBJ2-5|TRBV4-1|15|NA
TGCGCCAGCAGCCGAGCCAGGGTAACCCAGGAGACCCAGTACTTC
CASSRARVTQETQYF
>TRBD2|TRBJ2-1|TRBV29-1|13|NA
TGCAGCGTTCAGGGAGGGGCTTACAATGAGCAGTTCTTC
CSVQGGAYNEQFF
>NA|TRBJ2-4|TRBV5-6|15|NA
TGTGCCAGCAGCTCAGGGAGGTACTCTAAAAACATTCAGTACTTC
CASSSGRYSKNIQYF
>TRBD1|TRBJ2-6|TRBV19|18|once
TGTGCCAGTAGTCTGATCGGGGCAGGGGGCTCTGGGGCCAACGTCCTGACTTTC
CASSLIGAGGSGANVLTF
>NA|TRBJ2-7|TRBV5-8|15|NA
TGTGCCAGCAGCTTGGAGGAGTCGACCTCCTACGAGCAGTACTTC
CASSLEESTSYEQYF
>TRBD2|TRBJ2-1|TRBV9|16|NA
TGTGCCAGCAGCGTAGTAGGTAGCGGGAGCTACAATGAGCAGTTCTTC
CASSVVGSGSYNEQFF
>NA|TRBJ2-7|TRBV4-1|17|NA
TGCGCCAGCAGCCAAGATGAAACCCAGGGGCAGGGCCACGAGCAGTACTTC
CASSQDETQGQGHEQYF
>TRBD2|TRBJ2-3|TRBV6-5|16|NA
TGTGCCAGCAGTTCTCTAGCGGGGGGCTTCACAGATACGCAGTATTTT
CASSSLAGGFTDTQYF
>TRBD2|TRBJ2-6|TRBV27|17|once
TGTGCCAGCAGTTTAACTAGCGGGGGCTCTGGGGCCAACGTCCTGACTTTC
CASSLTSGGSGANVLTF
>TRBD1|TRBJ1-4|TRBV19|15|once
TGTGCCAGTAGTATTCCGACAGGGGCAGGAGAAAAACTGTTTTTT
CASSIPTGAGEKLFF
>NA|TRBJ2-7|TRBV28|11|once
TGTGCCAGCAGTTTGTGGCCCGAGCAGTACTTC
CASSLWPEQYF
>NA|TRBJ2-5|TRBV11-2|14|NA
TGTGCCAGCAGCTTAGGGGGGCCTCAAGAGACCCAGTACTTC
CASSLGGPQETQYF
>NA|TRBJ2-7|TRBV30|12|NA
TGTGCCTGGAAAGGACAGTCCTACGAGCAGTACTTC
CAWKGQSYEQYF
>TRBD2|TRBJ2-4|TRBV2|17|few
TGTGCCAGCAGTGCTCCGGGACTAGCGGGAGCCAAAAACATTCAGTACTTC
CASSAPGLAGAKNIQYF
>TRBD2|TRBJ2-7|TRBV27|13|NA
TGTGCCAGCAGTTTAGCGGGAGGTTACGAGCAGTACTTC
CASSLAGGYEQYF
>TRBD1|TRBJ2-1|TRBV5-1|18|NA
TGCGCCAGCAGCTTCCGGGACAGGAAAACGCTTGCCTACAATGAGCAGTTCTTC
CASSFRDRKTLAYNEQFF
>NA|TRBJ2-7|TRBV20-1|10|NA
TGCAGTGCTAGTTATTCGGGATTGCACTTC
CSASYSGLHF
>NA|TRBJ1-2|TRBV7-9|15|NA
TGTGCCAGCAGCTTAGATGGTGGGGGGATGGGGATGTGCACCTTC
CASSLDGGGMGMCTF
>NA|TRBJ1-2|TRBV27|9|NA
TGTGCCAGCAGTCCCCCGGTCACCTTC
CASSPPVTF
>TRBD2|TRBJ2-1|TRBV2|17|NA
TGTGCCAGCAGTGAAGATGGGCCTAGCGGGACCTACAATGAGCAGTTCTTC
CASSEDGPSGTYNEQFF
>NA|TRBJ2-2|TRBV28|12|NA
TGTGCCAGCAGTTGGAGGGTCGGGGAGCTGTTTTTT
CASSWRVGELFF
>TRBD1|TRBJ2-7|TRBV5-8|13|NA
TGTGCCAATAGACAGGGGAGACTCTACGAGCAGTACTTC
CANRQGRLYEQYF
>NA|TRBJ1-1|TRBV11-1|16|NA
TGTGCCAGCAGATCAAGCCTCCGGACAGCGAACACTGAAGCTTTCTTT
CASRSSLRTANTEAFF
>NA|TRBJ1-2|TRBV7-9|15|NA
TGTGCCAGCAGCCCAGATGGGGGCTCCAACTATGGCTACACCTTC
CASSPDGGSNYGYTF
>TRBD1|TRBJ2-1|TRBV11-3|17|NA
TGTGCCAGCAGCTTAGATTTGGGACAGGGTGGTTACAATGAGCAGTTCTTC
CASSLDLGQGGYNEQFF
>TRBD2|TRBJ2-3|TRBV7-9|16|NA
TGTGCCAGCAGCTTAGTTGGCGGGAGGGCCGGAGATACGCAGTATTTT
CASSLVGGRAGDTQYF
>TRBD1|TRBJ2-3|TRBV2|13|NA
TGTGCAGGACAGGGAGTCGGAACAGATACGCAGTATTTT
CAGQGVGTDTQYF
>NA|TRBJ2-2|TRBV6-5|13|NA
TGTGCCAGCACCTACACGCGCGGCGGGGAGCTGTTTTTT
CASTYTRGGELFF
>TRBD2|TRBJ2-5|TRBV27|14|NA
TGTGCCAGCAGACAGCTAGCGGGGGCAGAGACCCAGTACTTC
CASRQLAGAETQYF
>TRBD2|TRBJ2-3|TRBV14|17|NA
TGTGCCAGCAGCCAAGCCTTAGCTAGCGGGAATGGAGATACGCAGTATTTT
CASSQALASGNGDTQYF
>TRBD2|TRBJ2-1|TRBV2|16|NA
TGTGCCAGCAGTGACTCGGGAGGGCGGGGCTACAATGAGCAGTTCTTC
CASSDSGGRGYNEQFF
>NA|TRBJ1-4|TRBV28|12|NA
TGTGCCAGCAATTGGAGTAATGAAAAACTGTTTTTT
CASNWSNEKLFF
>NA|TRBJ2-7|TRBV27|12|NA
TGTGCCAGCAGTCCGACAGGACCCGAGCAGTACTTC
CASSPTGPEQYF
>NA|TRBJ2-5|TRBV11-2|15|NA
TGTGCCAGCAGCAAGGGACTCCGGGGCCAAGAGACCCAGTACTTC
CASSKGLRGQETQYF
>NA|TRBJ2-3|TRBV5-6|13|NA
TGTGCCAGCAGTGGGACTAGCACAGATACGCAGTATTTT
CASSGTSTDTQYF
>TRBD2|TRBJ2-5|TRBV7-9|18|NA
TGTGCCAGCGGGAAGGGTCTAGCGGGAGTAGGGGAACGGGAGACCCAGTACTTC
CASGKGLAGVGERETQYF
>NA|TRBJ2-3|TRBV9|16|NA
TGTGCCAGCAGCCCAGGGGGAGCGGGGGCCACAGATACGCAGTATTTT
CASSPGGAGATDTQYF
>TRBD2|TRBJ2-7|TRBV30|13|NA
TGTGCCTGGAGCAAGCGGGACGGATACGAGCAGTACTTC
CAWSKRDGYEQYF
>TRBD1|TRBJ1-1|TRBV7-9|15|NA
TGTGCCAGCAGCCCAGGGACAGGGGGCAGTAACCAAGCTTTCTTT
CASSPGTGGSNQAFF
>NA|TRBJ1-1|TRBV23-1|13|NA
TGCGCCAGCAGTCAATCCCCCGGGGGAGAAGCTTTCTTT
CASSQSPGGEAFF
>TRBD1|TRBJ2-7|TRBV5-1|15|NA
TGCGCCAGCAGGCCTGGGACAGGGGGACCCTACGAGCAGTACTTC
CASRPGTGGPYEQYF
>TRBD1|TRBJ2-1|TRBV4-1|15|NA
TGCGCCAGCAGCCAACAGGACAGGGGGTTGGATGAGCAGTTCTTC
CASSQQDRGLDEQFF
>NA|TRBJ1-2|TRBV28|11|NA
TGTGCCAGCAGTTTCCTCGGGGGCTACACCTTC
CASSFLGGYTF
>TRBD2|TRBJ2-1|TRBV2|15|once
TGTGCCAGCAGGTGGACGACTAGCGGGGGGAGTGAGCAGTTCTTC
CASRWTTSGGSEQFF
>TRBD2|TRBJ2-7|TRBV7-7|15|NA
TGTGCTAGCAGCCCCGGACTAGCGGGTTCCTACGAGCAGTACTTC
CASSPGLAGSYEQYF
>NA|TRBJ1-2|TRBV15|13|NA
TGTGCCACCAGCAGGAACAGTAACTATGGCTACACCTTC
CATSRNSNYGYTF
>NA|TRBJ2-4|TRBV2|15|NA
TGTGCCAGCAGAGTTGGAGGGGCATCCAAAAACATTCAGTACTTC
CASRVGGASKNIQYF
>TRBD1|TRBJ2-7|TRBV28|14|NA
TGTGCCAGCAGTTTAGGTACAGGGGGCTACGAGCAGTACTTC
CASSLGTGGYEQYF
>TRBD2|TRBJ2-7|TRBV7-9|16|NA
TGTGCCAGCAGCTCGGTAACGGGACTAGCGGTGGGCGAGCAGTACTTC
CASSSVTGLAVGEQYF